The rows below give T cell receptor beta chains drawn from one sample of a study of T-cell memory formation after mild COVID-19. Using its own MiXCR run on the 5' RACE reads, TCRdb lists one record per CDR3 protein. Here the sample spans roughly 380,000 distinct CDR3 sequences, 25% to 30% being singletons. The sample consisted of PBMCs or a T cell subset sorted from them (not recorded which). These receptors all come from an adult woman who had mild COVID-19 (a few samples of this study predate the infection). Cell type and time point are not known. The CDR3 runs from the conserved cysteine through the conserved F or W. The order of the fields is CDR3 protein, CDR3 DNA, J gene, clone size, D gene, V gene. The D gene is left open where the match is weak. Some rows mark clone size as missing; the rest say once, few, many or name a class of expanded clone.

CDR3 protein: CASSFEWPRRTGELFF
CDR3 DNA: TGTGCCAGCAGTTTTGAATGGCCTAGGCGAACCGGGGAGCTGTTTTTT
J gene: TRBJ2-2
clone size: -
D gene: -
V gene: TRBV12-3/TRBV12-4

CDR3 protein: CASSIGKGMRPYSNQPQHF
CDR3 DNA: TGTGCCAGTAGTATAGGTAAGGGAATGCGCCCTTATAGCAATCAGCCCCAGCATTTT
J gene: TRBJ1-5
clone size: many
D gene: -
V gene: TRBV19

CDR3 protein: CASSQATTSMGETQYF
CDR3 DNA: TGCGCCAGCAGCCAAGCTACAACTAGCATGGGAGAGACCCAGTACTTC
J gene: TRBJ2-5
clone size: -
D gene: -
V gene: TRBV4-1

CDR3 protein: CATSDFRLAGTTDTQYF
CDR3 DNA: TGTGCCACCAGTGATTTTCGGTTAGCGGGGACCACAGATACGCAGTATTTT
J gene: TRBJ2-3
clone size: once
D gene: TRBD2
V gene: TRBV24-1

CDR3 protein: CSATRTSGTDTQYF
CDR3 DNA: TGCAGTGCTACACGGACTAGCGGAACAGATACGCAGTATTTT
J gene: TRBJ2-3
clone size: -
D gene: TRBD2
V gene: TRBV20-1

CDR3 protein: CASSYGRGTEAFF
CDR3 DNA: TGTGCCAGCAGTTACGGGCGGGGAACTGAAGCTTTCTTT
J gene: TRBJ1-1
clone size: few
D gene: -
V gene: TRBV6-2/TRBV6-3

CDR3 protein: CASSLGLRTEAFF
CDR3 DNA: TGTGCCAGCAGCTTAGGTCTGCGGACTGAAGCTTTCTTT
J gene: TRBJ1-1
clone size: few
D gene: -
V gene: TRBV7-2

CDR3 protein: CASSPSYRVSETQYF
CDR3 DNA: TGTGCCAGCTCACCTTCATACAGGGTTTCGGAGACCCAGTACTTC
J gene: TRBJ2-5
clone size: -
D gene: -
V gene: TRBV18

CDR3 protein: CASSFSGRQETQYF
CDR3 DNA: TGTGCCAGCAGCTTTAGCGGGCGACAAGAGACCCAGTACTTC
J gene: TRBJ2-5
clone size: few
D gene: TRBD2
V gene: TRBV7-3

CDR3 protein: CSALDRYQPQHF
CDR3 DNA: TGCAGTGCCCTAGACAGGTATCAGCCCCAGCATTTT
J gene: TRBJ1-5
clone size: -
D gene: -
V gene: TRBV20-1

CDR3 protein: CASTWGDMNTEAFF
CDR3 DNA: TGTGCCAGCACCTGGGGAGACATGAACACTGAAGCTTTCTTT
J gene: TRBJ1-1
clone size: -
D gene: -
V gene: TRBV6-5

CDR3 protein: CASSLEIAGEQYF
CDR3 DNA: TGTGCCAGCAGCTTAGAAATAGCCGGGGAGCAGTACTTC
J gene: TRBJ2-7
clone size: few
D gene: -
V gene: TRBV7-9

CDR3 protein: CASSLSYPGPNQPQHF
CDR3 DNA: TGTGCCAGCAGCTTAAGCTACCCGGGACCCAATCAGCCCCAGCATTTT
J gene: TRBJ1-5
clone size: -
D gene: -
V gene: TRBV7-2

CDR3 protein: CATSDQGPYNEQFF
CDR3 DNA: TGTGCCACCAGTGACCAAGGGCCGTACAATGAGCAGTTCTTC
J gene: TRBJ2-1
clone size: -
D gene: -
V gene: TRBV24-1

CDR3 protein: CSARDATANIQYF
CDR3 DNA: TGCAGTGCTAGAGATGCGACGGCAAACATTCAGTACTTC
J gene: TRBJ2-4
clone size: few
D gene: -
V gene: TRBV20-1

CDR3 protein: CASSALGEAGELFF
CDR3 DNA: TGTGCCAGCAGCGCGTTGGGGGAGGCCGGGGAGCTGTTTTTT
J gene: TRBJ2-2
clone size: few
D gene: -
V gene: TRBV9

CDR3 protein: CASSSPPGRVSLDTQYF
CDR3 DNA: TGCGCCAGCAGCTCTCCCCCCGGGAGGGTCTCGCTTGATACGCAGTATTTT
J gene: TRBJ2-3
clone size: -
D gene: TRBD2
V gene: TRBV5-1

CDR3 protein: CASSPGSNQPQHF
CDR3 DNA: TGCGCCAGCAGTCCGGGATCCAATCAGCCCCAGCATTTT
J gene: TRBJ1-5
clone size: many
D gene: -
V gene: TRBV12-3/TRBV12-4

CDR3 protein: CASSLDVGDYEQYF
CDR3 DNA: TGTGCCAGCAGCTTAGACGTGGGAGACTACGAGCAGTACTTC
J gene: TRBJ2-7
clone size: -
D gene: -
V gene: TRBV7-8

CDR3 protein: CASSPRTRGTNEQYF
CDR3 DNA: TGTGCCAGCAGCCCCAGGACTAGGGGAACCAACGAGCAGTACTTC
J gene: TRBJ2-7
clone size: -
D gene: TRBD2
V gene: TRBV6-5